This T cell receptor beta chain is from a study of identical twins. Study-level points and caveats: Because invariant MAIT and iNKT cells could be present, zero-insertion analyses could be partly confounded. Some out-of-frame alpha sequences were shared by twins, and these showed excess low generation probability.

This clonotype was observed many times. Its antigen is currently unknown. TCRdb fed the 5' RACE reads into MiXCR, producing one record per CDR3 protein. In the table there are roughly 230,000 distinct CDR3 sequences, about 8% of which are singletons. The same sample was also used in a study of yellow fever vaccine responses in identical twins.

Sequencing was performed on CD8+ T cells sorted from blood. The source is a woman under 30 in good health.

DNA of the CDR3: TGCGCCAGCAGCCAAGATCGGGCGGGAGGGTTCTACAATGAGCAGTTCTTC. Translating it yields CASSQDRAGGFYNEQFF. The chain couples TRBV4-3 to TRBJ2-1; the match to TRBD2 covers 9 bases. The CDR3 has 17 amino acids. Trimming took 0 bases from V and 3 from J; bases not matched to a gene: 6. Germline lookup yields CDR1 LGHNA and CDR2 YSLEER.